Presented here are 23 T cell receptor beta chains from one specimen sequenced in a study of neurological immune-mediated disorders. TCRdb used MiXCR to reprocess the 5' RACE reads, holding one entry per CDR3 protein. The sample consists of 65,000 to 85,000 distinct CDR3 sequences, 5.8% of them appearing once. Described time point: longitudinal time-point 2. Sequencing was performed on PBMCs. These receptors all stem from a woman in her sixties with multiple sclerosis.

This clonotype was seen repeatedly, ten times or more. The chain is built from TRBV20-1 and TRBJ1-5; D unresolved. With 0 bases removed from V and 8 bases from J, the gap between germline ends came to 8 bases. The CDR3 runs 12 residues. Germline V gene data show CDR1 as DFQATT and CDR2 as SNEGSKA (reference sequence). CDR3 bases: TGCAGTGCTAGAGATTCGTGGGAGCCCCAGCATTTT. Translation: CSARDSWEPQHF.

This clonotype has ten or more counts. The V gene is TRBV5-1, the J gene TRBJ2-1; tentatively, D is TRBD1 or TRBD2 (6 bases each). Looked up from germline, CDR1 is SGHRS and CDR2 is YFSETQ. This CDR3 is built from 15 residues. The germline V and J ends were trimmed by 0 bases and 2 bases, with 9 bases remaining between them. The DNA for the CDR3 is TGCGCCAGCAGCTTGGAAGGGGGGCCCTACAATGAGCAGTTCTTC. Protein sequence: CASSLEGGPYNEQFF.

This clonotype was found many times. CDR3 protein: CASRPRDRGVFEQYF. CDR3 coding DNA: TGCGCCAGCAGGCCGCGAGACAGGGGAGTCTTCGAGCAGTACTTC. The rearrangement links TRBV5-1 to TRBJ2-7; 8 nucleotides align to TRBD1. The CDR3 is 15 residues long. Trimming removed 5 bases from V and 6 bases from J; junction bases left unmatched: 13. Germline V CDR1 and CDR2: SGHRS, YFSETQ.

This clonotype was seen a few times. The chain is built from TRBV20-1 and TRBJ2-3; 9 nucleotides align to TRBD2. V trimming: 6 bases; J trimming: 2 bases; junction bases outside the gene matches: 6. The germline V gene encodes CDR1 DFQATT and CDR2 SNEGSKA (reference sequence). The length of the CDR3 is 14 residues. CDR3 amino acids: CSARGLASTDTQYF. CDR3 in DNA: TGCAGTGCCCGGGGACTAGCTTCCACAGATACGCAGTATTTT.

This clonotype occurred many times. The rearrangement joins TRBV9 to TRBJ1-6, with 7 bases identical to TRBD1. This CDR3 spans 16 amino acids. Unmatched junction bases numbered 7, after V lost 4 bases and J lost 3 bases. The germline gives CDR1 SGDLS, CDR2 YYNGEE. The CDR3: CASSPGGGNYNSPLHF. The CDR3 nucleotides are TGTGCCAGCAGCCCAGGGGGGGGAAACTATAATTCACCCCTCCACTTT.

This clonotype has ten or more counts. The genes are TRBV28 and TRBJ2-7; 9 bases line up with TRBD1. Germline trimming cut 7 bases from V and 5 bases from J; bases unmatched to any gene: 12. This CDR3 is 15 amino acids long. Germline CDR1 reads MDHEN; CDR2 reads SYDVKM. The CDR3 DNA reads as TGTGCCAGCATCTTAGGCGGGACAGGGAGCCACGAGCAGTACTTC. Protein product: CASILGGTGSHEQYF.

This clonotype was counted many times. The rearrangement joins TRBV29-1 to TRBJ2-1; a weak D match, TRBD1 (5 bases). The CDR3 has 15 amino acids. V was pared by 2 bases and J by 1 base, with 12 bases between. CDR1 is SQVTM and CDR2 is ANQGSEA in the germline V gene. The CDR3 here is CSVETGATSYNEQFF. The CDR3 bases are TGCAGCGTTGAAACAGGAGCAACGTCCTACAATGAGCAGTTCTTC.

This chain links TRBV18 with TRBJ2-5; weak D call: TRBD2 (6 bases). Germline V gives CDR1 KGHSH, CDR2 LQKENI. This CDR3 region has 17 residues. V was trimmed by 3 bases and J by 0 bases, leaving 17 bases between them. The CDR3 protein is CASSPVMGRRNQETQYF. CDR3 nucleotides: TGTGCCAGCTCACCCGTCATGGGGAGGCGGAACCAAGAGACCCAGTACTTC.

Worth noting for this clonotype: One end of the junction is discordant with germline, which a read error may explain. V usage is TRBV10-2 and J usage is TRBJ2-4, with D hard to call. The CDR3 covers 13 residues. CDR1 and CDR2 from the germline V gene are WSHSY and SAAADI. The CDR3 protein is CASSTTSGNIKYF. CDR3 coding DNA: TGTGCCAGCAGTACGACCTCCGGAAACATTAAGTACTTC.

This clonotype was detected many times. The V and J genes are TRBV7-2 and TRBJ2-3; D remains unclear. Between the trimmed V and J ends, which lost 5 bases and 0 bases, there was a span of 12 bases. CDR3 size: 15 residues. Germline assignment: CDR1 SGHTA and CDR2 FQGNSA. CDR3 protein: CASSRDWTSTDTQYF. CDR3 DNA: TGTGCCAGCAGCCGAGACTGGACCAGCACAGATACGCAGTATTTT.

The V and J genes are TRBV11-2 and TRBJ1-2, with D perhaps TRBD1 (6 bases). CDR3 size: 15 residues. Looked up from germline, CDR1 is SGHAT and CDR2 is FQNNGV. V was clipped by 5 bases and J by 2 bases, with 15 bases between them. The CDR3 DNA reads TGTGCCAGCAGCCCTGGACAGCTAAAAAACTATGGCTACACCTTC. This codes for CASSPGQLKNYGYTF.

This clonotype was observed many times. The chain recombines TRBV20-1 with TRBJ2-3; the match to TRBD1 covers 7 bases. Looked up from germline, CDR1 is DFQATT and CDR2 is SNEGSKA (reference sequence). CDR3 length equals 12 residues. V was clipped by 6 bases and J by 8 bases; unmatched bases: 8. DNA for the CDR3: TGCAGTGCCACGAGGGGGCCCGGTACGCAGTATTTT. Translating gives CSATRGPGTQYF.

This clonotype was counted between two and nine times. The V and J genes are TRBV19 and TRBJ1-2; no clear D gene. Trimming removed 7 bases at V and 7 bases at J, with 19 bases between. This CDR3 region has 14 residues. In germline, CDR1 is LNHDA, CDR2 SQIVND (reference sequence). CDR3 in DNA: TGTGCCAGTAATGCCGGCCTCCGGTTTTTTGGCTACACCTTC. It is translated as CASNAGLRFFGYTF. The full variable domain, rest sourced from reference TRBV19 and TRBJ1-2, is DGGITQSPKYLFRKEGQNVTLSCEQNLNHDAMYWYRQDPGQGLRLIYYSQIVNDFQKGDIAEGYSVSREKKESFPLTVTSAQKNPTAFYLCASNAGLRFFGYTFGSGTRLTVV.

This clonotype came up many times. The chain employs TRBV5-1 and TRBJ2-1; TRBD1 is a possible D gene (6 bases). This CDR3 has 16 amino acids. Germline V gives CDR1 SGHRS, CDR2 YFSETQ. The germline V and J ends were trimmed by 3 bases and 8 bases, with 21 bases remaining between them. The CDR3 sequence is CASSSRVGTPEDEQFF. Written as DNA, the CDR3 is TGCGCCAGCAGCTCCCGGGTGGGGACACCAGAAGATGAGCAGTTCTTC.

This clonotype was seen many times. The chain uses TRBV5-6 and TRBJ1-1; 7 bases fit TRBD1. The CDR3 loop spans 15 amino acids. The germline V gene encodes CDR1 SGHDT and CDR2 YYEEEE. Trimming cost V 4 bases and J 0 bases; bases outside gene matches: 6. CDR3: CASSRGQFMNTEAFF. The CDR3 DNA sequence: TGTGCCAGCAGCAGGGGACAGTTCATGAACACTGAAGCTTTCTTT. Based on the CDR3 plus reference TRBV5-6 and TRBJ1-1, the full variable domain is DAGVTQSPTHLIKTRGQQVTLRCSPKSGHDTVSWYQQALGQGPQFIFQYYEEEERQRGNFPDRFSGHQFPNYSSELNVNALLLGDSALYLCASSRGQFMNTEAFFGQGTRLTVV.

This clonotype was seen at least ten times. V usage is TRBV6-5 and J usage is TRBJ2-4, with 15 nucleotides matching TRBD2. V shed 4 bases, J shed 7 bases, and the junction held 5 bases outside the gene matches. CDR1 is MNHEY and CDR2 is SVGAGI in the germline V gene. The CDR3 has 16 residues. This CDR3 is CASSSGLAGGLNIQYF. The CDR3, as DNA: TGTGCCAGCAGTTCGGGACTAGCGGGGGGCTTGAACATTCAGTACTTC.

This clonotype was found many times. The chain links TRBV7-8 to TRBJ1-5; 7 positions agree with TRBD1. This CDR3 comprises 15 residues. V lost 2 bases and J lost 4; bases outside the gene matches: 5. The germline gives CDR1 SGHVS, CDR2 FQNEAQ. CDR3 coding DNA: TGTGCCAGCAGCTTACGCGGGACAGAAAATCAGCCCCAGCATTTT. This sequence encodes CASSLRGTENQPQHF.

This clonotype has ten or more counts. The chain couples TRBV11-2 to TRBJ1-5; D possibly corresponds to TRBD1 (6 bases). V was pared by 4 bases and J by 4 bases, with 11 bases between. The CDR3 spans 14 residues. Germline V gene sequence: CDR1 SGHAT, CDR2 FQNNGV. The CDR3 nucleotides are TGTGCCAGCAGCTCCACAGGGACGAATCAGCCCCAGCATTTT. Amino acids: CASSSTGTNQPQHF.

This clonotype was seen many times. The chain is built from TRBV5-1 and TRBJ1-1; D is uncertain. Deletions cut 1 base from V and 5 bases from J, with 12 bases between. Germline CDR1 and CDR2: SGHRS and YFSETQ. The length of the CDR3 is 14 residues. CDR3 in amino acids: CASSLWASSTEAFF. Here the CDR3 DNA reads TGCGCCAGCAGCTTGTGGGCCAGCTCTACTGAAGCTTTCTTT. Supplemented by reference TRBV5-1 and TRBJ1-1, the full variable domain reads KAGVTQTPRYLIKTRGQQVTLSCSPISGHRSVSWYQQTPGQGLQFLFEYFSETQRNKGNFPGRFSGRQFSNSRSEMNVSTLELGDSALYLCASSLWASSTEAFFGQGTRLTVV.

This clonotype was seen ten or more times. The J gene is TRBJ1-1, the V gene TRBV20-1, with D hard to call. V gave up 0 bases and J gave up 3 bases, with 11 bases separating them. Germline V gene data show CDR1 as DFQATT and CDR2 as SNEGSKA (reference sequence). The CDR3 runs 14 residues. The CDR3 coding sequence is TGCAGTGCTAGAGATAACGGACGGTACACTGAAGCTTTCTTT. This codes for CSARDNGRYTEAFF.

This clonotype was seen many times. The chain combines TRBV7-6 with TRBJ1-4; D possibly corresponds to TRBD1 (6 bases). Germline-derived CDR1 and CDR2 are SGHVS and FNYEAQ. V was cut by 4 bases and J by 2 bases, with 11 bases left in between. The CDR3 is made up of 15 amino acids. The CDR3 here is CASSSAGATNEKLFF. The CDR3 DNA sequence: TGTGCCAGCAGCTCAGCAGGGGCCACTAATGAAAAACTGTTTTTT.

This clonotype came up many times. V is TRBV7-9 and J is TRBJ2-5; TRBD2 matches 13 bases. Germline assignment: CDR1 SEHNR and CDR2 FQNEAQ (reference sequence). The CDR3 spans 15 residues. Trimming cost V 6 bases and J 4 bases; bases outside gene matches: 5. As DNA, the CDR3 is TGTGCCAGCAGTAAAGGACTAGCGGGGGTAGAGACCCAGTACTTC. Protein: CASSKGLAGVETQYF.

The chain is built from TRBV14 and TRBJ2-1; no clear D gene. Trimming shortened V by 1 base and J by 8 bases, and 12 bases separated the two germline ends. The germline gives CDR1 SGHDN, CDR2 FVKESK. The CDR3 has 14 residues. CDR3 in amino acids: CASSQGVGVDEQFF. The DNA for the CDR3 is TGTGCCAGCAGCCAAGGCGTTGGGGTCGATGAGCAGTTCTTC.